This TCR beta chain came from a study of blood T cell repertoires in COVID-19. Whole-study context: Nucleic acid was either cDNA or gDNA, and it came from T cells, B-cell-depleted T cells, or PBMCs.

The authors' processing: Counts of nucleated cells, estimated from reference gene primer amplification, were obtained. The method was immunoSEQ multiplex PCR; TCRdb's version includes in-frame clones alone and lacks a portion of them. The V and J calls and clone size come from that table; D and trimming were worked out from the DNA. The sample has more than 150,000 clones, around 89% seen once. Per germline, CDR1 LNHNV and CDR2 YYDKDF (reference sequence). Trimming cost V 0 bases and J 1 base; bases outside gene matches: 10. The CDR3 is 20 amino acids. The J gene is TRBJ2-4, the V gene TRBV15, with 12 bases lining up with TRBD2. Source material: peripheral blood. The origin of this receptor is a man aged 45-60 years with acute or convalescent COVID-19. Written as DNA, the CDR3 is TGTGCCACCAGCAGAGATATGGTCCTAGCGGGGGGGCGCGCCAAAAACATTCAGTACTTC. It encodes CATSRDMVLAGGRAKNIQYF. Full variable domain (missing parts from reference TRBV15 and TRBJ2-4): DAMVIQNPRYQVTQFGKPVTLSCSQTLNHNVMYWYQQKSSQAPKLLFHYYDKDFNNEADTPDNFQSRRPNTSFCFLDIRSPGLGDTAMYLCATSRDMVLAGGRAKNIQYFGAGTRLSVL.